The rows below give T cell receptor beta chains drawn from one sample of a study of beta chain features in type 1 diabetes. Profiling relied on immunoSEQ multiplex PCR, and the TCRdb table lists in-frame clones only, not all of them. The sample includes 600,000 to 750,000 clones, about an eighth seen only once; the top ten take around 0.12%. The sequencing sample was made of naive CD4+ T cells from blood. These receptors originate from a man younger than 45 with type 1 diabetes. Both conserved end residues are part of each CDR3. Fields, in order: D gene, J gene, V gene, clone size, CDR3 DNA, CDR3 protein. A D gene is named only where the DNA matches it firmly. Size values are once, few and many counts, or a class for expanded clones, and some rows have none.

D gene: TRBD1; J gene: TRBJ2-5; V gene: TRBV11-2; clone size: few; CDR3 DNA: TGTGCCAGCAGAACCGGGACAGGGGAAGAGACCCAGTACTTC; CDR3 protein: CASRTGTGEETQYF
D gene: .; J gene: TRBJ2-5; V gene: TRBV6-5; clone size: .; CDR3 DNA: TGTGCCAGCAGTTACGAGGCGGGACAGTACCAAGAGACCCAGTACTTC; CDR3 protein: CASSYEAGQYQETQYF
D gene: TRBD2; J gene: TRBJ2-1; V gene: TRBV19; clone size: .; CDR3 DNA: TGTGCCAGTAGTATCAGACCTAGCGGGGGGCTTTACAATGAGCAGTTCTTC; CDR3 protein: CASSIRPSGGLYNEQFF
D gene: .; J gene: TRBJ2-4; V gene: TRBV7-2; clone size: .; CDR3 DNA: TGTGCCAGCAGCCTCCGTGGTGGCACAAGTTTAGCCAAAAACATTCAGTACTTC; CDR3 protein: CASSLRGGTSLAKNIQYF
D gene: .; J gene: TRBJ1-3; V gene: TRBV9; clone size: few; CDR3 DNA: TGTGCCAGCAGCGTAGAGGGTCGCTCTGGAAACACCATATATTTT; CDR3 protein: CASSVEGRSGNTIYF
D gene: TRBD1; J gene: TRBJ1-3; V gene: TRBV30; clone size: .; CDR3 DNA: TGTGCCTGGAGTGTAGGACAGGGAGGAAATACCATATATTTT; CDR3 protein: CAWSVGQGGNTIYF
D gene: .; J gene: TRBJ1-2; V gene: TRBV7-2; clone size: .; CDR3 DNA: TGTGCCAGCAGCCCCAACCAACCGGGGGGCTGGGGCTACACCTTC; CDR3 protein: CASSPNQPGGWGYTF
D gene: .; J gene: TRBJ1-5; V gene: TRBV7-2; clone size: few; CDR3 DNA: TGTGCCAGCAGTTCCGGACAGCGCCGGGGACAGCCCCAGCATTTT; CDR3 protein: CASSSGQRRGQPQHF
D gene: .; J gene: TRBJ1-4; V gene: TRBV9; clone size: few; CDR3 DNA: TGTGCCAGCAGCGGGGGGACTTTGGCTGGGGAAAAACTGTTTTTT; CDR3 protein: CASSGGTLAGEKLFF
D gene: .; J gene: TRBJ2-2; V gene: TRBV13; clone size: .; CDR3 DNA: TGTGCCAGCAGCTTCAGGGCGGGACACACCGGGGAGCTGTTTTTT; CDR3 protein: CASSFRAGHTGELFF
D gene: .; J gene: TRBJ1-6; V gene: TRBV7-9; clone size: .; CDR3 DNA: TGTGCCAGCAGCTTTCGGGGTCCACCCCTCCACTTT; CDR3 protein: CASSFRGPPLHF
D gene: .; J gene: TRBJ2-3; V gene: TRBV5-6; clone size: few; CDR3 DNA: TGTGCCAGCAGCTTAAACCGGCCAGATACGCAGTATTTT; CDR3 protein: CASSLNRPDTQYF
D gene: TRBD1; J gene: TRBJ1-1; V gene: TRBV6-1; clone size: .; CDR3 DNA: TGTGCCAGCAGGGCCCGGGACAGGGAGAACACTGAAGCTTTCTTT; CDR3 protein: CASRARDRENTEAFF
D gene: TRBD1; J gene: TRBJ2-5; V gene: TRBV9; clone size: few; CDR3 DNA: TGTGCCAGCAGCGTAGGAAACAGGGGGCTTGAGACCCAGTACTTC; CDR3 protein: CASSVGNRGLETQYF
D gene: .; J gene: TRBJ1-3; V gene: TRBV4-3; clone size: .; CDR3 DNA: TGCGCCAGCAGCCAAGACTGGAGCTCTGGAAACACCATATATTTT; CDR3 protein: CASSQDWSSGNTIYF
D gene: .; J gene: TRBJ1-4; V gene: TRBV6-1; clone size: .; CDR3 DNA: TGTGCCAGCAGTGAAGCGCTAGGTGGGCAGAGTGAAAAACTGTTTTTT; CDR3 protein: CASSEALGGQSEKLFF
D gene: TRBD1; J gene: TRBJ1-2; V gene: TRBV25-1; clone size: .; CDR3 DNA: TGTGCCAGCAGTGCCGAGGGGCGGACAGGGCGGTATGGCTACACCTTC; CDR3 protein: CASSAEGRTGRYGYTF
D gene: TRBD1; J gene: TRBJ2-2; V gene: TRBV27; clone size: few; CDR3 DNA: TGTGCCAGCAGTATTGACAGGGATTCAACCGGGGAGCTGTTTTTT; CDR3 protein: CASSIDRDSTGELFF
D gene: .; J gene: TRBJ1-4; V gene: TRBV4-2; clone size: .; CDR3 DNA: TGTGCCAGCAGCCAAGTTGAGAATGAAAAACTGTTTTTT; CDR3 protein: CASSQVENEKLFF
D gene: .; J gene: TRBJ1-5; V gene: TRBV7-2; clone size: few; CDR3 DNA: TGTGCCAGCAGCGCCCGAGATCAGCCCCAGCATTTT; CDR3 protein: CASSARDQPQHF
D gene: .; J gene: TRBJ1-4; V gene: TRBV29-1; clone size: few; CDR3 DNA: TGCAGCGTTGTCGCCCGATCAAGGGGAGGAGAAAAACTGTTTTTT; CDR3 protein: CSVVARSRGGEKLFF
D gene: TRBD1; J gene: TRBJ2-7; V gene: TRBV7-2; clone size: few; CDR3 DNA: TGTGCCAGCAGCGAGGGACAGCTTACTTCCGAGCAGTACTTC; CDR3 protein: CASSEGQLTSEQYF
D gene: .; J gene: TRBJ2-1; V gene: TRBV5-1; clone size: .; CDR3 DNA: TGCGCCAGCAGCTTGGCGACGGCAAGCTCCTACAATGAGCAGTTCTTC; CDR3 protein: CASSLATASSYNEQFF
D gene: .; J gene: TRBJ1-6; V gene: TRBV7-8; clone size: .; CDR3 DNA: TGTGCCAGCAGCCTCGGACAGCAAAATTCACCCCTCCACTTT; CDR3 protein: CASSLGQQNSPLHF
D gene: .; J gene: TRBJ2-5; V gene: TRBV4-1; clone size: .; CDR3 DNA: TGCGCCAGCAGCCAAGCTTCCAACCAAGAGACCCAGTACTTC; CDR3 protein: CASSQASNQETQYF
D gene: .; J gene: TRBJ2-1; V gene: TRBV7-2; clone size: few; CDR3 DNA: TGTGCCAGCAGGGGGGCCCCTGGGAATGAGCAGTTCTTC; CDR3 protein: CASRGAPGNEQFF
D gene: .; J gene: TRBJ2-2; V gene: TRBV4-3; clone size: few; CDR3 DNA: TGCGCCAGCAGCCCCGGATCGGGGGAGCTGTTTTTT; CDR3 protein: CASSPGSGELFF
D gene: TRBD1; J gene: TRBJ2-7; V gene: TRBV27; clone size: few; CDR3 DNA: TGTGCCAGCAGTTTAGAAGGGACAGTTTCCTACGAGCAGTACTTC; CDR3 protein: CASSLEGTVSYEQYF